Following are 8 T cell receptor beta chains from one sample sequenced in a study of cytomegalovirus exposure and HLA in healthy donors. The PCR used 60 Vbeta and 13 Jbeta primers. Here immunoSEQ multiplex PCR was the method, and the copy in TCRdb shows in-frame clones only, minus some. In the table there are 90,000 to 100,000 clones, 65% to 85% of which are singletons. Sequenced material: PBMCs. The receptors come from a man between 50 and 59 years old in good health and CMV-seronegative.

The rearrangement links TRBV28 to TRBJ1-3, with 8 bases matching TRBD1. This CDR3 is 17 amino acids long. Germline trimming cut 3 bases from V and 3 bases from J; bases unmatched to any gene: 10. Germline V CDR1 and CDR2: MDHEN, SYDVKM. The CDR3 nucleotides are TGTGCCAGCAGTTTTCCCGCCACAGGGGGAAGTGGAAACACCATATATTTT. Its translation: CASSFPATGGSGNTIYF.

CDR3 nucleotide sequence: TGCGCCAGCAGCTTTCGCAGGCTTCAGGACGAGCAGTACTTC. This encodes CASSFRRLQDEQYF. The chain uses TRBV5-1 and TRBJ2-7; no firm D call. The ends were cut back, 2 bases at V and 5 bases at J, with 14 bases in the middle. CDR1 and CDR2 (germline): SGHRS, YFSETQ. There are 14 residues in the CDR3.

This clone has a single count. At one boundary the junction diverges from the germline segment, which might be a read error. This chain uses TRBV7-7 with TRBJ2-1; 9 bases match TRBD2. Germline values: CDR1 SSHAT, CDR2 FNYEAQ (reference sequence). The CDR3 runs to 14 residues. CDR3 amino acids: CASSSSGEGGEQFF. CDR3 DNA sequence: TGTGCTAGCAGCTCTAGCGGGGAGGGGGGTGAGCAGTTCTTC.

In this sample, this clone turned up a few times. The chain carries TRBV9 and TRBJ2-7, with 8 bases aligning to TRBD2. CDR1 and CDR2 from the germline V gene are SGDLS and YYNGEE. The CDR3 length is 15 residues. V lost 5 bases, J lost 4 bases, and 11 bases stayed unmatched. CDR3 in amino acids: CASSQSGTRMYEQYF. CDR3 DNA sequence: TGTGCCAGCAGTCAATCCGGGACTAGAATGTACGAGCAGTACTTC.

This clone was seen once. The CDR3 spells CASRPTSGRSGTDTQYF. The CDR3 nucleotides read TGTGCCAGCAGGCCGACTAGCGGGAGGTCGGGCACAGATACGCAGTATTTT. The chain carries TRBV7-9 and TRBJ2-3; 13 nucleotides align to TRBD2. Germline trimming cut 6 bases from V and 1 base from J; bases unmatched to any gene: 7. CDR1 SEHNR and CDR2 FQNEAQ come from the germline V gene (reference sequence). The CDR3 is made up of 17 amino acids.

V is TRBV2 and J is TRBJ1-3; TRBD1 matches at 7 bases. CDR3 size: 16 residues. V lost 6 bases and J lost 0; bases outside the gene matches: 8. Germline V lookup: CDR1 SNHLY, CDR2 FYNNEI. The CDR3, as DNA: TGTGCCAGCAGGAACCGGGGACAGCGCTCTGGAAACACCATATATTTT. It is translated as CASRNRGQRSGNTIYF.

This chain connects TRBV5-5 to TRBJ2-5; TRBD1 is a possible D gene (5 bases). Germline V gives CDR1 SGHKS, CDR2 YYEKEE (reference sequence). This CDR3 contains 13 residues. V was pared by 3 bases and J by 4 bases, with 10 bases between. The CDR3 sequence: CASSSDSLETQYF. The CDR3 DNA follows: TGTGCCAGCAGCTCCGACAGTCTAGAGACCCAGTACTTC.

V usage is TRBV29-1 and J usage is TRBJ1-2; the D gene is possibly TRBD1 (5 bases). Trimming removed 0 bases from V and 4 bases from J, with 15 bases in between. This CDR3 has 15 residues. Germline V gene sequence: CDR1 SQVTM, CDR2 ANQGSEA. CDR3 coding DNA: TGCAGCGTTGAAGATGCCCTGACAGACACCTATGGCTACACCTTC. This codes for CSVEDALTDTYGYTF.